These 32 T cell receptor beta chains came from one sample sequenced in a study of T cells after posttransplantation cyclophosphamide (dated by TCRdb to 2016 to 2017). The library relied on the immunoSEQ multiplex PCR assay. The table was pulled from immuneACCESS by TCRdb, which kept in-frame rearrangements only. Such tables lose some clones; where checked, under half of the loss comes from unresolved V genes, and the rest has no known cause. Here the sample lists roughly 9,900 clones, none seen once only. The ten largest make up 11% to 15% of the sample. In the paper's terms, the treatment or condition label means: high-dose cyclophosphamide on days +3 and +4 as single-agent GVHD prophylaxis. Patients in the PTCy group got busulfan and fludarabine conditioning, a marrow graft from a related or unrelated donor, and cyclophosphamide on days +3 and +4. Sequences were derived from PBMCs, sampled after allogeneic stem cell transplant with posttransplant cyclophosphamide. These receptor sequences come from a female patient aged 35-55 years who received an allogeneic stem cell transplant from a related donor, was CMV-positive, and had no GVHD. Donor T cells from the graft may be present among the T cells after a transplant.

Many counts were recorded for this clone. This chain links TRBV7-9 with TRBJ2-3; weak D call: TRBD1 (7 bases). V was clipped by 6 bases and J by 3 bases, with 22 bases between them. Germline lookup yields CDR1 SEHNR and CDR2 FQNEAQ (reference sequence). The CDR3 loop spans 17 amino acids. CDR3 amino acids: CASSPVGGGGLTDTQYF. CDR3 in DNA: TGTGCCAGCAGTCCTGTTGGAGGGGGCGGCCTAACAGATACGCAGTATTTT.

This chain uses TRBV11-2 with TRBJ2-5; TRBD2 might be the D (7 bases). The end of the DNA aligns better with TRBJ2-7, so the J call may be wrong. Germline-derived CDR1 and CDR2 are SGHAT and FQNNGV. The CDR3 is made up of 19 amino acids. The CDR3 DNA is TGTGCCAGCAGCTTAGTACGTTTTAGGAGGGGGGGCCTCTCCTACGAGCAGTACTTC. It is translated as CASSLVRFRRGGLSYEQYF.

This clone showed up many times. This chain uses TRBV7-9 with TRBJ2-2; 7 nucleotides match TRBD1. The V and J ends lost 7 bases and 5 bases, in that order; junction bases with no gene match: 13. The germline gives CDR1 SEHNR, CDR2 FQNEAQ (reference sequence). The CDR3 loop spans 16 amino acids. The CDR3 loop reads CASTIFGTVGTGELFF. CDR3 sequence (DNA): TGTGCCAGCACCATATTCGGGACAGTGGGAACCGGGGAGCTGTTTTTT.

This clone was counted at least ten times. The V and J genes are TRBV6-5 and TRBJ1-1; 7 bases align to TRBD1. CDR3 size: 15 residues. The V segment lost 7 bases and the J segment 0 bases; nucleotides outside the gene matches: 8. Per the germline V gene, CDR1 is MNHEY and CDR2 is SVGAGI. The CDR3 nucleotides are TGTGCCAGCACCCCAAGGGGGCGGATGAACACTGAAGCTTTCTTT. Its protein is CASTPRGRMNTEAFF.

This clone was observed many times. Relative to the germline gene, one junction end is altered; a read error may explain this. V and J are TRBV11-1 and TRBJ2-4; D possibly corresponds to TRBD2 (5 bases). CDR3 length: 8 amino acids. Germline V gives CDR1 SGHAT, CDR2 FQDESV (reference sequence). CDR3 in DNA: TGTGCCAGCAGCGTTACTAGGTTC. The encoded protein is CASSVTRF.

This clone was seen at least ten times. The chain links TRBV4-1 to TRBJ1-2; 8 bases map to TRBD1. With 3 bases clipped from V and 4 bases from J, the junction kept 10 bases outside the gene matches. This CDR3 spans 16 amino acids. The germline V gene encodes CDR1 MGHRA and CDR2 YSYEKL. The CDR3 loop is CASSHPRTGLVYGYTF. CDR3 bases: TGCGCCAGCAGCCACCCAAGGACAGGGTTGGTCTATGGCTACACCTTC.

This chain links TRBV29-1 with TRBJ1-1; 7 nucleotides match TRBD1. Trimming took 4 bases from V and 2 from J; bases not matched to a gene: 7. Germline CDR1 reads SQVTM; CDR2 reads ANQGSEA. The CDR3 contains 14 residues. The CDR3 is CSVGPDRVNTEAFF. Here the CDR3 DNA reads TGCAGCGTTGGGCCCGACAGGGTAAACACTGAAGCTTTCTTT.

This clone was observed many times. This chain connects TRBV5-4 to TRBJ2-3; 10 nucleotides align to TRBD2. The length of the CDR3 is 16 residues. Trimming cost V 4 bases and J 0 bases; bases outside gene matches: 5. From germline, CDR1 is SGHNT and CDR2 YYREEE (reference sequence). This chain's CDR3 is CASSLSGRSSTDTQYF. DNA for the CDR3: TGTGCCAGCAGCCTTAGCGGGAGGTCTAGCACAGATACGCAGTATTTT. The full variable domain, rest sourced from reference TRBV5-4 and TRBJ2-3, is ETGVTQSPTHLIKTRGQQVTLRCSSQSGHNTVSWYQQALGQGPQFIFQYYREEENGRGNFPPRFSGLQFPNYSSELNVNALELDDSALYLCASSLSGRSSTDTQYFGPGTRLTVL.

This clone was detected many times. The chain recombines TRBV18 with TRBJ1-1; D may be TRBD1 (5 bases). The germline V gene has CDR1 KGHSH and CDR2 LQKENI. CDR3 length equals 15 residues. With 0 bases removed from V and 9 bases from J, the gap between germline ends came to 17 bases. The CDR3 spells CASSPPSVHPGKAFF. The DNA of the CDR3 is TGTGCCAGCTCACCACCGTCTGTACACCCAGGGAAAGCTTTCTTT. Full variable domain (remainder filled in from reference TRBV18 and TRBJ1-1): NAGVMQNPRHLVRRRGQEARLRCSPMKGHSHVYWYRQLPEEGLKFMVYLQKENIIDESGMPKERFSAEFPKEGPSILRIQQVVRGDSAAYFCASSPPSVHPGKAFFGQGTRLTVV.

This clone was seen at least ten times. The rearrangement links TRBV7-9 to TRBJ2-2, with TRBD1 as a possible D gene (5 bases). V was shortened by 3 bases and J by 6 bases, with 17 bases between the two germline ends. CDR3 length: 16 amino acids. CDR1 is SEHNR, CDR2 FQNEAQ, per germline (reference sequence). The DNA of the CDR3 is TGTGCCAGCAGCTTGAGGCAGGGTAATTCGGCCGGGGAGCTGTTTTTT. It specifies CASSLRQGNSAGELFF.

The CDR3 here is CASSGRRGANAQYF. The DNA of the CDR3 is TGTGCCAGTAGCGGGAGACGGGGGGCGAATGCGCAGTATTTT. The V and J genes are TRBV19 and TRBJ2-3; TRBD2 is a possible D gene (7 bases). V lost 6 bases and J 10 bases, leaving 20 bases between the germline ends. The CDR3 contains 14 residues. Per germline, CDR1 LNHDA and CDR2 SQIVND (reference sequence). The whole variable domain, filled in from reference TRBV19 and TRBJ2-3, reads DGGITQSPKYLFRKEGQNVTLSCEQNLNHDAMYWYRQDPGQGLRLIYYSQIVNDFQKGDIAEGYSVSREKKESFPLTVTSAQKNPTAFYLCASSGRRGANAQYFGPGTRLTVL.

By proportion, this clone is medium-sized. V usage is TRBV29-1 and J usage is TRBJ2-7, with 8 nucleotides matching TRBD1. The ends lost 7 bases at V and 5 bases at J; junction bases unmatched: 7. There are 12 residues in the CDR3. Germline CDR1 is SQVTM and CDR2 is ANQGSEA. CDR3 sequence: CSARDRRDEQYF. The DNA for the CDR3 is TGCAGCGCCCGGGACAGGCGCGACGAGCAGTACTTC.

This clone was observed at least ten times. This chain joins TRBV7-9 and TRBJ1-1; TRBD1 aligns across 10 bases. Germline CDR1 reads SEHNR; CDR2 reads FQNEAQ (reference sequence). CDR3 length: 16 amino acids. J lost 3 bases, V lost 5 bases, and 9 bases had no gene match. The CDR3 is CASSPTDRGRDTEAFF. The DNA of the CDR3 is TGTGCCAGCAGCCCGACTGACAGGGGGCGCGACACTGAAGCTTTCTTT.

This clone was observed at least ten times. The chain uses TRBV9 and TRBJ2-7; D may be TRBD1 (5 bases). The V end lost 2 bases, the J end lost 6 bases, and 12 bases lay between the germline ends. The germline gives CDR1 SGDLS, CDR2 YYNGEE. This CDR3 region has 13 residues. DNA of the CDR3: TGTGCCAGCAGCGTTCAATTAAGGGGCGAGCAGTACTTC. This sequence encodes CASSVQLRGEQYF. The whole variable domain, filled in from reference TRBV9 and TRBJ2-7, reads DSGVTQTPKHLITATGQRVTLRCSPRSGDLSVYWYQQSLDQGLQFLIQYYNGEERAKGNILERFSAQQFPDLHSELNLSSLELGDSALYFCASSVQLRGEQYFGPGTRLTVT.

This clone was seen ten or more times. V is TRBV10-3 and J is TRBJ1-1; D is perhaps TRBD1 (5 bases). This CDR3 is built from 15 residues. The germline V gene has CDR1 ENHRY and CDR2 SYGVKD. V was shortened by 1 base and J by 1 base, with 10 bases between the two germline ends. The CDR3 nucleotides are TGTGCCATCAGTGAGTGGTATGGACAGAACACTGAAGCTTTCTTT. Its protein product is CAISEWYGQNTEAFF.

This clone was seen ten or more times. The chain employs TRBV4-1 and TRBJ1-2; D is possibly TRBD1 (5 bases). CDR1 and CDR2 (germline): MGHRA, YSYEKL. Trimming pared 2 bases from V and 0 bases from J, leaving 10 bases between. The CDR3 sequence is 15 residues long. The CDR3, as DNA: TGCGCCAGCAGCCAACGGGGGGGGGCTAACTATGGCTACACCTTC. It specifies CASSQRGGANYGYTF.

This clone showed up many times. The gene calls are TRBV7-3 and TRBJ2-3; 10 bases line up with TRBD2. The junction had 6 bases not matched to a gene; V was cut back by 5 bases and J by 4 bases. Germline assignment: CDR1 SGHTA and CDR2 FQGTGA. The CDR3 is 15 residues long. CDR3 coding DNA: TGTGCCAGCAGCCTCGCAAGCGGGGGGGCAGATACGCAGTATTTT. This encodes CASSLASGGADTQYF.

This clone was recorded many times. The gene calls are TRBV11-2 and TRBJ2-1, with TRBD2 as a possible D gene (5 bases). V lost 2 bases to trimming and J lost 1 base, with 9 bases between them. The CDR3 has 15 residues. Per germline, CDR1 SGHAT and CDR2 FQNNGV. CDR3 residues: CASSLRSGSYNEQFF. In nucleotides, the CDR3 is TGTGCCAGCAGCTTAAGAAGCGGATCCTACAATGAGCAGTTCTTC.

This clone was found many times. V is TRBV5-4 and J is TRBJ2-1, with TRBD2 identical over 8 bases. CDR3 size: 17 residues. V lost 1 base to trimming and J lost 9 bases; unmatched junction nucleotides: 15. Germline loops: CDR1 SGHNT, CDR2 YYREEE (reference sequence). CDR3 residues: CASSLRQLAGRFLEQFF. CDR3 nucleotide sequence: TGTGCCAGCAGCTTGAGGCAGTTAGCGGGACGTTTCCTTGAGCAGTTCTTC. Full variable domain (missing parts from reference TRBV5-4 and TRBJ2-1): ETGVTQSPTHLIKTRGQQVTLRCSSQSGHNTVSWYQQALGQGPQFIFQYYREEENGRGNFPPRFSGLQFPNYSSELNVNALELDDSALYLCASSLRQLAGRFLEQFFGPGTRLTVL.

This clone was counted at least ten times. The rearrangement links TRBV7-9 to TRBJ2-5; 8 positions match TRBD2. V lost 5 bases, J lost 5 bases, and 10 bases stayed unmatched. This CDR3 comprises 15 residues. Germline CDR1 SEHNR, CDR2 FQNEAQ (reference sequence). The CDR3 DNA sequence: TGTGCCAGCAGCCCCTTGAGAGCGGGGGAGGAGACCCAGTACTTC. This sequence encodes CASSPLRAGEETQYF.

This clone has ten or more counts. This rearrangement joins TRBV7-6 to TRBJ1-4; no firm D call. Per germline, CDR1 SGHVS and CDR2 FNYEAQ. V was trimmed by 6 bases and J by 0 bases, leaving 8 bases between them. This CDR3 contains 14 residues. For the CDR3, the DNA is TGTGCCAGCAGGCCAGGTGCAACTAATGAAAAACTGTTTTTT. Translated: CASRPGATNEKLFF.

This clone qualifies as medium-sized. V and J are TRBV9 and TRBJ1-1; 10 bases map to TRBD1. CDR3 length equals 16 residues. V was pared by 3 bases and J by 4 bases, with 9 bases of the junction left unmatched. Germline V CDR1 and CDR2: SGDLS, YYNGEE. CDR3 region: CASSAARTGGGTEAFF. In DNA form, the CDR3 reads TGTGCCAGCAGCGCTGCACGGACAGGGGGGGGCACTGAAGCTTTCTTT. Variable domain in full (rest from reference TRBV9 and TRBJ1-1): DSGVTQTPKHLITATGQRVTLRCSPRSGDLSVYWYQQSLDQGLQFLIQYYNGEERAKGNILERFSAQQFPDLHSELNLSSLELGDSALYFCASSAARTGGGTEAFFGQGTRLTVV.

This clone was seen at least ten times. This rearrangement joins TRBV5-8 to TRBJ1-2; D unresolved. V lost 2 bases and J 7 bases, leaving 18 bases between the germline ends. This CDR3 contains 15 residues. Germline V gene data show CDR1 as SGHTS and CDR2 as YDEGEE. The CDR3 nucleotides are TGTGCCAGCAGCTTTTCCGGGGTCCCCCTCCGTGGCTACACCTTC. Translating it yields CASSFSGVPLRGYTF.

In its sample, this clone was seen many times. The rearrangement uses TRBV9 and TRBJ2-1; TRBD2 aligns across 7 bases. CDR1 SGDLS and CDR2 YYNGEE come from the germline V gene. V shed 0 bases, J shed 4 bases, and the junction held 1 base outside the gene matches. CDR3 length: 14 residues. The CDR3 DNA sequence: TGTGCCAGCAGCGTAGGGGGGGGGTACAATGAGCAGTTCTTC. This encodes CASSVGGGYNEQFF.

This clone was counted at least ten times. The chain has TRBV4-1 and TRBJ2-4, with D tentatively TRBD2 (5 bases). CDR1 and CDR2 from the germline V gene are MGHRA and YSYEKL. V was pared by 3 bases and J by 1 base, with 16 bases between. CDR3 length: 17 residues. The CDR3 region has the DNA TGCGCCAGCAGCCAGGGTTTAGTCCGAGGGGCCAAAAACATTCAGTACTTC. Amino acid sequence: CASSQGLVRGAKNIQYF.

The chain joins TRBV6-5 to TRBJ2-5; 8 bases are shared with TRBD2. The CDR3 has 15 amino acids. Trimming at V came to 8 bases and at J to 5 bases, leaving 13 bases not matched to a gene. Germline V CDR1 and CDR2: MNHEY, SVGAGI. The CDR3 coding sequence is TGTGCCAGCGGGGAAAGTACTAGCGGTAGGGAGACCCAGTACTTC. Translation: CASGESTSGRETQYF.

V and J are TRBV6-5 and TRBJ1-6; perhaps TRBD1 as D (6 bases). The CDR3 has 16 residues. The V end was cut by 4 bases, the J end by 10 bases, with 20 bases between. Per germline, CDR1 MNHEY and CDR2 SVGAGI. Here the CDR3 reads CASSSEQGGVASPLHF. CDR3 sequence (DNA): TGTGCCAGCAGTTCTGAGCAAGGGGGGGTAGCGTCACCCCTCCACTTT.

This clone was observed at least ten times. This chain connects TRBV19 to TRBJ2-3; TRBD1 aligns across 10 bases. There are 16 residues in the CDR3. Germline V gene lookup returns CDR1 LNHDA and CDR2 SQIVND (reference sequence). The junction had 10 bases not matched to a gene; V was cut back by 6 bases and J by 4 bases. CDR3 in DNA: TGTGCCAGTAGCCCACGCCGGGACAGGGGCGCAGATACGCAGTATTTT. It specifies CASSPRRDRGADTQYF.

This clone was detected many times. This sequence joins TRBV5-4 and TRBJ2-3, with no clear D. From germline, CDR1 is SGHNT and CDR2 YYREEE (reference sequence). Between the trimmed V and J ends, which lost 0 bases and 1 base, there was a span of 6 bases. The CDR3 length is 14 residues. The DNA for the CDR3 is TGTGCCAGCAGCTTGGTCCGGGGCACAGATACGCAGTATTTT. Translation: CASSLVRGTDTQYF. Variable domain in full (rest from reference TRBV5-4 and TRBJ2-3): ETGVTQSPTHLIKTRGQQVTLRCSSQSGHNTVSWYQQALGQGPQFIFQYYREEENGRGNFPPRFSGLQFPNYSSELNVNALELDDSALYLCASSLVRGTDTQYFGPGTRLTVL.

This clone was seen repeatedly, ten times or more. This sequence joins TRBV5-4 and TRBJ2-7; D is possibly TRBD2 (6 bases). This CDR3 spans 15 amino acids. Germline V gene lookup returns CDR1 SGHNT and CDR2 YYREEE (reference sequence). V dropped 5 bases and J dropped 3 bases, with 18 bases sitting between them. The CDR3 DNA reads as TGTGCCAGCAGTCCTGCGGCTAGCGAGTACTACGAGCAGTACTTC. Protein product: CASSPAASEYYEQYF.

This clone was counted ten times or more. The V and J genes are TRBV14 and TRBJ2-4; a possible D gene is TRBD2 (6 bases). Germline values: CDR1 SGHDN, CDR2 FVKESK. V lost 5 bases to trimming and J lost 3 bases, with 11 bases between them. The CDR3 has 14 amino acids. Here the CDR3 reads CASSGGTLKNIQYF. The CDR3 DNA follows: TGTGCCAGCAGCGGGGGGACCCTCAAAAACATTCAGTACTTC.

This clone was detected many times. The gene calls are TRBV4-1 and TRBJ2-7; the D gene is possibly TRBD2 (5 bases). CDR1 MGHRA and CDR2 YSYEKL come from the germline V gene. V was shortened by 4 bases and J by 3 bases, with 22 bases between the two germline ends. The CDR3 contains 17 residues. CDR3 DNA sequence: TGCGCCAGCAGCCGCTCCGGGGAACTTCAGGCCAACTACGAGCAGTACTTC. As protein: CASSRSGELQANYEQYF.